This is a list of T cell receptor beta chains from one sample in a study of cytomegalovirus exposure and HLA in healthy donors. The assay was immunoSEQ multiplex PCR, and TCRdb's table has in-frame clones only and misses some. The sample includes around 200,000 clones, less than 80% of them seen just once. The sequenced sample consisted of PBMCs. These receptors were collected from a woman younger than 45 in good health and CMV-seropositive. Both conserved end residues are part of each CDR3. A D gene is named only where the DNA matches it firmly. Rows give clone size only sometimes, using once, few, many, or a class for an expanded clone.

CDR3aa	CDR3nt	d_gene	v_gene	j_gene	abundance
CASSEPTVAGEQYF	TGTGCCAGCAGCGAACCCACAGTGGCCGGCGAGCAGTACTTC	-	TRBV11-2	TRBJ2-7	-
CASSASYATNEKLFF	TGTGCCAGCAGTGCGTCGTATGCAACTAATGAAAAACTGTTTTTT	-	TRBV6-1	TRBJ1-4	-
CASSQDRRGTYNEQFF	TGCGCCAGCAGCCAAGATCGTCGCGGGACCTACAATGAGCAGTTCTTC	-	TRBV4-1	TRBJ2-1	few
CASSSLGGGQGNYGYTF	TGTGCCAGCAGCTCACTAGGGGGGGGACAGGGGAACTATGGCTACACCTTC	TRBD1	TRBV11-2	TRBJ1-2	-
CASRNAPPDLTSGEETQYF	TGTGCCAGCAGGAATGCGCCACCTGATCTGACTAGCGGGGAAGAGACCCAGTACTTC	TRBD2	TRBV6-7	TRBJ2-5	-
CASSKLGRTGGYTF	TGTGCCAGCAGCAAACTAGGACGTACAGGGGGCTACACCTTC	-	TRBV5-6	TRBJ1-2	-
CASSPSSSSYEQYF	TGTGCCAGCAGCCCCTCGTCCAGCTCCTACGAGCAGTACTTC	-	TRBV27	TRBJ2-7	-
CASSEVWAGVGTEAFF	TGTGCCAGCAGTGAAGTTTGGGCAGGGGTGGGAACTGAAGCTTTCTTT	-	TRBV2	TRBJ1-1	-
CANYRLGNCHEQFF	TGCGCCAACTACAGACTAGGGAACTGTCATGAGCAGTTCTTC	-	TRBV10-1	TRBJ2-1	-
CASSKGTSGSAQETQYF	TGCGCCAGCAGTAAGGGGACTAGCGGGAGCGCACAAGAGACCCAGTACTTC	TRBD2	TRBV10-2	TRBJ2-5	-
CASSYTGGGRETQYF	TGCGCCAGCAGCTACACGGGGGGTGGGCGAGAGACCCAGTACTTC	TRBD2	TRBV4-3	TRBJ2-5	-
CASTQPGQAYEQYF	TGTGCCAGCACCCAACCGGGACAAGCCTACGAGCAGTACTTC	-	TRBV7-2	TRBJ2-7	once
CASSMGQNSPLHF	TGTGCCAGCAGCATGGGACAGAATTCACCCCTCCACTTT	TRBD1	TRBV9	TRBJ1-6	-
CASSLQGQGFYEQYF	TGTGCCAGCAGCCTACAAGGGCAGGGTTTCTACGAGCAGTACTTC	-	TRBV27	TRBJ2-7	-
CASSSGRTYGYTF	TGTGCCAGCAGCTCGGGAAGGACTTATGGCTACACCTTC	-	TRBV7-9	TRBJ1-2	-
CASSESLFQPQHF	TGTGCCAGTAGTGAGTCCCTGTTTCAGCCCCAGCATTTT	-	TRBV19	TRBJ1-5	once
CASSFIPAGELFF	TGTGCCAGCAGCTTTATCCCCGCCGGGGAGCTGTTTTTT	-	TRBV7-8	TRBJ2-2	once